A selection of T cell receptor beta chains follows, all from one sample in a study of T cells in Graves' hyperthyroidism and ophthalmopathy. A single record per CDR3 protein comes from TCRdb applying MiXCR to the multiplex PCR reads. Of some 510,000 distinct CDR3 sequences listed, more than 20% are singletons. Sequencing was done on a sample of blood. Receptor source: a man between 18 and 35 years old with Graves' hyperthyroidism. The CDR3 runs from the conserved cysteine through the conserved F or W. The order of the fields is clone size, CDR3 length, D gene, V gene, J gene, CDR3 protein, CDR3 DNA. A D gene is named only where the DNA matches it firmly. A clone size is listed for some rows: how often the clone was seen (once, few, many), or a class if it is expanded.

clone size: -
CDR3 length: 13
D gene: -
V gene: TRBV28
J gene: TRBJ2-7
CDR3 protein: CASSDSFNYEQYF
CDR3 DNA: TGTGCCAGCAGCGATTCATTCAACTACGAGCAGTACTTC

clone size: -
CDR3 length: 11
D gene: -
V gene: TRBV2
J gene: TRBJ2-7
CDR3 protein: CASGTHSEQYF
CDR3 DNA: TGTGCCAGCGGAACACATAGCGAGCAGTACTTC

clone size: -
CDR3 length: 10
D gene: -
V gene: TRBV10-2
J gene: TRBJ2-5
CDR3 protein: CSSGWETQYF
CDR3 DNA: TGCTCCAGCGGTTGGGAGACCCAGTACTTC

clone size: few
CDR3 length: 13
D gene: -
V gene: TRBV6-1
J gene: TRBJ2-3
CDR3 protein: CASSLSVADTQYF
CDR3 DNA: TGTGCCAGCAGTCTTTCCGTTGCAGATACGCAGTATTTT

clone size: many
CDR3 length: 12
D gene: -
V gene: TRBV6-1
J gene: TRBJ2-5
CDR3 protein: CASSTNQETQYF
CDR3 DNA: TGTGCCAGCAGCACAAACCAAGAGACCCAGTACTTC

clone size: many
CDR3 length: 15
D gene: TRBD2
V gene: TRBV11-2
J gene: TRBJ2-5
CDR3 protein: CASSSLRGAQETQYF
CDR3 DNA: TGTGCCAGCAGCTCCTTGCGGGGGGCCCAAGAGACCCAGTACTTC

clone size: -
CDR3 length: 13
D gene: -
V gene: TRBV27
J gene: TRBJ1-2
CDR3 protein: CASSPMGRGGYTF
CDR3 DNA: TGTGCCAGCAGTCCCATGGGGAGGGGAGGCTACACCTTC

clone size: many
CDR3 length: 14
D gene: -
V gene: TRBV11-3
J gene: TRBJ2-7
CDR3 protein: CASSLDQGPYEQYF
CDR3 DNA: TGTGCCAGCAGCTTAGATCAGGGCCCCTACGAGCAGTACTTC

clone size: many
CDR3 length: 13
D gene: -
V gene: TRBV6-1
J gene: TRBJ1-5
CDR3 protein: CASSPHIRQPQHF
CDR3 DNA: TGTGCCAGCAGCCCTCATATCCGGCAGCCCCAGCATTTT

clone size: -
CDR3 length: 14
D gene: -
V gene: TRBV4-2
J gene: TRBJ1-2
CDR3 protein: CASSQDLNSAGYTF
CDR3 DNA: TGTGCCAGCAGCCAAGATCTCAACTCGGCCGGCTACACCTTC

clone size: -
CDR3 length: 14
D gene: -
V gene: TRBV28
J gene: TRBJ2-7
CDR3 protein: CASRNFPDSYEQYF
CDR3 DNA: TGTGCCAGCCGAAACTTCCCAGATAGCTACGAGCAGTACTTC

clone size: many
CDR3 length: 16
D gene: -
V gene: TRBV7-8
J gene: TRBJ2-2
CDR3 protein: CASSLVRGENTGELFF
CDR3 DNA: TGTGCCAGCAGCTTAGTGCGGGGCGAGAACACCGGGGAGCTGTTTTTT

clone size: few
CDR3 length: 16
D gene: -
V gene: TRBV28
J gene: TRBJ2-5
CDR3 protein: CASSLAGRGGQETQYF
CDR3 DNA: TGTGCCAGCAGTTTAGCCGGTCGGGGAGGCCAAGAGACCCAGTACTTC

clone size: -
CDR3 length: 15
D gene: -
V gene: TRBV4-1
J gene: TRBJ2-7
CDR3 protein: CASSQEGVSYYEQYF
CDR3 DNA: TGCGCCAGCAGCCAAGAAGGTGTGTCCTACTACGAGCAGTACTTC

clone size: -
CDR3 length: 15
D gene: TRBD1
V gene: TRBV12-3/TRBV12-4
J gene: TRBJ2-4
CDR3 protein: CASSLWAGGINIQYF
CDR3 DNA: TGTGCCAGCAGTTTATGGGCAGGGGGCATAAACATTCAGTACTTC

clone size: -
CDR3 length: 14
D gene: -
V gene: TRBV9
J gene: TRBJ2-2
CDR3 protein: CASSALQSTGELFF
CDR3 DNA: TGTGCCAGCAGCGCACTCCAAAGCACCGGGGAGCTGTTTTTT

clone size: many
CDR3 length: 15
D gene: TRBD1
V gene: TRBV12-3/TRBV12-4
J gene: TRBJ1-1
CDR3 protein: CASSINRGRNTEAFF
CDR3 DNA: TGTGCCAGCAGTATAAACAGGGGGAGGAACACTGAAGCTTTCTTT

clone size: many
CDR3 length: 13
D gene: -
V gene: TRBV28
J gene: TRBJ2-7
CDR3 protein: CASSLNGDYEQYF
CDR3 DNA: TGTGCCAGCAGTTTAAACGGCGACTACGAGCAGTACTTC

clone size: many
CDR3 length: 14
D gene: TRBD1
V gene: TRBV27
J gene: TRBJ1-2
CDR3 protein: CASSLRPGGDGYTF
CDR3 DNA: TGTGCCAGCAGTTTAAGACCAGGGGGTGATGGCTACACCTTC

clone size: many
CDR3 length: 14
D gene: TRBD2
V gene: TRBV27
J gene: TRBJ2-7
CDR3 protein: CASSSTSGGDKQYF
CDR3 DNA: TGTGCCAGCAGTTCGACTAGCGGGGGGGATAAGCAGTACTTC

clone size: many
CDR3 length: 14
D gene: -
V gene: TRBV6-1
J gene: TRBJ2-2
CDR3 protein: CASSIRTNTGELFF
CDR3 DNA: TGTGCCAGCAGTATAAGAACTAACACCGGGGAGCTGTTTTTT

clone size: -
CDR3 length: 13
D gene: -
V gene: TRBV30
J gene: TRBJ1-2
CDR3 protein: CAWSAGTFYGYTF
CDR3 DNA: TGTGCCTGGAGTGCCGGGACATTCTATGGCTACACCTTC

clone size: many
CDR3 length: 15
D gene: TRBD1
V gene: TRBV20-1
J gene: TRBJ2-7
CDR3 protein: CSASESGQGAHEQYF
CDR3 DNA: TGCAGTGCGAGCGAATCCGGACAGGGGGCACACGAGCAGTACTTC

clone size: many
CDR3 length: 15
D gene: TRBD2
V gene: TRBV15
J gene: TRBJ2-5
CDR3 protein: CATSSGRGRGETQYF
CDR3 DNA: TGTGCCACCAGCAGCGGGCGGGGGAGGGGAGAGACCCAGTACTTC

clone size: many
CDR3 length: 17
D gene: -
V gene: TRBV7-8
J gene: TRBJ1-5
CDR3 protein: CASSLWLGMESNQPQHF
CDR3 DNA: TGTGCCAGCAGCTTATGGTTGGGGATGGAGAGCAATCAGCCCCAGCATTTT

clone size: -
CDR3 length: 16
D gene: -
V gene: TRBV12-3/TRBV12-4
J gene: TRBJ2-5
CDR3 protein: CASSFPLVGLGETQYF
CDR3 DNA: TGTGCCAGCAGTTTCCCCTTAGTGGGCTTGGGGGAGACCCAGTACTTC

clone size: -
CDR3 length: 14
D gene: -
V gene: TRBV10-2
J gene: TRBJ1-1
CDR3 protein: CASSEKGPRTEAFF
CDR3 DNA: TGCGCCAGCAGTGAAAAGGGGCCGAGGACTGAAGCTTTCTTT

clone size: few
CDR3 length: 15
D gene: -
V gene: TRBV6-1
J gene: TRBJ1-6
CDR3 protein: CASSELGGAGSPLHF
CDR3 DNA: TGTGCCAGCAGTGAACTAGGTGGCGCCGGTTCACCCCTCCACTTT

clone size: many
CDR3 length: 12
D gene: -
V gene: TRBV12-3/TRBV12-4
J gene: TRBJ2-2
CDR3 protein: CASSLLPGELFF
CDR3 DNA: TGTGCCAGCAGTTTACTTCCCGGGGAGCTGTTTTTT

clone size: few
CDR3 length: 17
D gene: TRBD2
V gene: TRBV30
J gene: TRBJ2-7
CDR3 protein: CAWSVSGSYTDLHEQYF
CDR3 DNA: TGTGCCTGGAGTGTTAGCGGGAGTTATACCGACTTACACGAGCAGTACTTC

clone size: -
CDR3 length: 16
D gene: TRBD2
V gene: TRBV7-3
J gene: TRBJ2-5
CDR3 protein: CASSPTSGRYQETQYF
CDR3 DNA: TGTGCCAGCAGCCCGACTAGCGGAAGATACCAAGAGACCCAGTACTTC

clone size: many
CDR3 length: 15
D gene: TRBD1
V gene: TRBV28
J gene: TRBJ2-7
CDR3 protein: CASSAGTGVPYEQYF
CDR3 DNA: TGTGCCAGCAGTGCGGGGACAGGGGTCCCCTACGAGCAGTACTTC

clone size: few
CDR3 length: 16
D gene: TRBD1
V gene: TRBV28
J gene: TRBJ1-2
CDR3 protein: CASRTVFLQGAYGYTF
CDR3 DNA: TGTGCCAGCAGAACGGTTTTTCTCCAGGGGGCGTATGGCTACACCTTC

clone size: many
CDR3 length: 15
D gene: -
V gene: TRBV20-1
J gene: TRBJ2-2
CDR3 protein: CSARGSLLRTGELFF
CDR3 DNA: TGCAGTGCTAGAGGATCGTTGCTCCGGACCGGGGAGCTGTTTTTT

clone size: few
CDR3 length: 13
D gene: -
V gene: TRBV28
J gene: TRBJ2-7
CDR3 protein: CASSFPTRREQYF
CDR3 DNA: TGTGCCAGCAGTTTTCCCACGCGGCGGGAGCAGTACTTC

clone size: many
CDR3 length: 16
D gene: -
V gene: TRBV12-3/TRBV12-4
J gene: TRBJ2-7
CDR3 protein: CASSSSQTAPSYEQYF
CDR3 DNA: TGTGCCAGCAGTTCCTCCCAGACAGCGCCCTCCTACGAGCAGTACTTC

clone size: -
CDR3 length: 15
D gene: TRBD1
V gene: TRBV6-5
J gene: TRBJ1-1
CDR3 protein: CASSHSPGQGTEAFF
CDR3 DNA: TGTGCCAGCAGCCACTCCCCGGGACAGGGCACTGAAGCTTTCTTT

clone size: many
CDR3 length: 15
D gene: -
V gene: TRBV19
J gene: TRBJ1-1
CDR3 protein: CASNSEEMGDTEAFF
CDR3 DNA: TGTGCCAGTAACTCCGAGGAAATGGGGGACACTGAAGCTTTCTTT

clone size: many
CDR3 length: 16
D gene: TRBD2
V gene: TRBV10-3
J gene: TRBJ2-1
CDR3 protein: CAISEGLAGPYNEQFF
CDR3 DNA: TGTGCCATCAGTGAGGGACTAGCGGGACCCTACAATGAGCAGTTCTTC

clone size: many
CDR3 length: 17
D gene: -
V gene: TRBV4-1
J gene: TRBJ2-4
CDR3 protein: CASSQADTWVAKNIQYF
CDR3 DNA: TGCGCCAGCAGCCAAGCAGACACTTGGGTAGCCAAAAACATTCAGTACTTC

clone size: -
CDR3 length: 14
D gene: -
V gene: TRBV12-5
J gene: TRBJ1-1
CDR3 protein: CASGLPSGDTEAFF
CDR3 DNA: TGTGCTAGTGGTTTGCCCTCGGGGGACACTGAAGCTTTCTTT

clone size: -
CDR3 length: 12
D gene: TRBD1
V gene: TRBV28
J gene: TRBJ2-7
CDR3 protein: CASSTGGPQKYF
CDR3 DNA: TGTGCCAGCAGTACAGGGGGCCCCCAGAAGTACTTC

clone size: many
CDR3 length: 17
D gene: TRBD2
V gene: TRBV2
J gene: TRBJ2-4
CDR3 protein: CASSTGTSGLAKNIQYF
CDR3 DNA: TGTGCCAGCAGTACCGGGACTAGCGGGCTAGCCAAAAACATTCAGTACTTC